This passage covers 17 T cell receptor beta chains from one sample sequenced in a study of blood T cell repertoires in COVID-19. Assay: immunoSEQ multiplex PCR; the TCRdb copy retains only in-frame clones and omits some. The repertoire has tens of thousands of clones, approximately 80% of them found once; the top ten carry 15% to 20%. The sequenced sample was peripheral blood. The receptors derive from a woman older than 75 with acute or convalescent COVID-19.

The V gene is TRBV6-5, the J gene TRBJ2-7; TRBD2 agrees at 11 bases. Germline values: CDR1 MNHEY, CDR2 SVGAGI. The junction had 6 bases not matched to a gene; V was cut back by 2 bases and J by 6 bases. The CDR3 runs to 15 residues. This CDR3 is CASSYTTSGASEQYF. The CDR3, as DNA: TGTGCCAGCAGTTACACGACTAGCGGGGCCAGCGAGCAGTACTTC.

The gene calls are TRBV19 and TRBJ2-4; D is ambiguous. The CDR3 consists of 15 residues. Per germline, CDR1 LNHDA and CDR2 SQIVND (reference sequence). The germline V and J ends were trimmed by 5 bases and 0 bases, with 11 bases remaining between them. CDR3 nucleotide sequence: TGTGCCAGTAGTCTGGCAGTCCTAGCCAAAAACATTCAGTACTTC. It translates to CASSLAVLAKNIQYF.

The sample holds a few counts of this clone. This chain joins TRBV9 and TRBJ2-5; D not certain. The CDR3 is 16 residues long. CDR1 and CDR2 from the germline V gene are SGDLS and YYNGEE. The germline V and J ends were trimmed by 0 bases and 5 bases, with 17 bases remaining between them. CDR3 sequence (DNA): TGTGCCAGCAGCGTAGGAACGGCACCCAAGAGGGAGACCCAGTACTTC. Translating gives CASSVGTAPKRETQYF.

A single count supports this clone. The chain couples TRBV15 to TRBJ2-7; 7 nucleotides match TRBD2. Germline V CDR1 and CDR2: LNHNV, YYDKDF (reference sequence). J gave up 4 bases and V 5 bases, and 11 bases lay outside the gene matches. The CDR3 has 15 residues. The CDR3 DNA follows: TGTGCCACCAGCGGAGTAATGGCGGGAGTTTACGAGCAGTACTTC. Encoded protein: CATSGVMAGVYEQYF.

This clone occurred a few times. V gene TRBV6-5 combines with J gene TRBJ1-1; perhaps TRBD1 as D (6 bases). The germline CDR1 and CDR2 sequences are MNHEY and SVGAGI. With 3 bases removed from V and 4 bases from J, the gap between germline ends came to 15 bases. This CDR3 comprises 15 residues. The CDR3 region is CASSYGQSGFTEAFF. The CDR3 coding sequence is TGTGCCAGCAGTTATGGACAGTCCGGGTTCACTGAAGCTTTCTTT.

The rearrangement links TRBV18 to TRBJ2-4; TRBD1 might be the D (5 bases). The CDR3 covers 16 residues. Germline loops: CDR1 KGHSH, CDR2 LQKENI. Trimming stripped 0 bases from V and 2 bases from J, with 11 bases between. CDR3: CASSPPHRNSKNIQYF. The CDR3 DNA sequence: TGTGCCAGCTCACCACCTCACAGGAATTCCAAAAACATTCAGTACTTC.

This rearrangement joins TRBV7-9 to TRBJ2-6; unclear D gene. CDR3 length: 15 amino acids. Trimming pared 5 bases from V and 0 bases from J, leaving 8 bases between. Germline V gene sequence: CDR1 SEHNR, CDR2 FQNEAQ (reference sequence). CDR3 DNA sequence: TGTGCCAGCAGCAAACAGAGCTCTGGGGCCAACGTCCTGACTTTC. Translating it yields CASSKQSSGANVLTF.

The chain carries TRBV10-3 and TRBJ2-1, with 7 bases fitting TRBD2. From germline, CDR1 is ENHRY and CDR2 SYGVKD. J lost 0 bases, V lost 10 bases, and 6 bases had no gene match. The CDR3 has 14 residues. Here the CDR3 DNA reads TGTGCCACCAACGGGGGGTCCTCCTACAATGAGCAGTTCTTC. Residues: CATNGGSSYNEQFF.

CDR3 in DNA: TGTGCCAGCTCACCAAGGAGGTACTCGGATACGCAGTATTTT. It is translated as CASSPRRYSDTQYF. The J gene is TRBJ2-3, the V gene TRBV18, with D possibly TRBD2 on 5 matching bases. The V gene lost 2 bases and the J gene lost 6 bases, with 12 bases spanning the gap. This CDR3 comprises 14 residues. CDR1 KGHSH and CDR2 LQKENI come from the germline V gene.

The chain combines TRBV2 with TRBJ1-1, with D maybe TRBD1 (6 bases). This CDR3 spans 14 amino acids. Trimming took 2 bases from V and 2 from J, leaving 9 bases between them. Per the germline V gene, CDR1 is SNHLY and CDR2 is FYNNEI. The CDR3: CASSELGANTEAFF. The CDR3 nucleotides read TGTGCCAGCAGTGAATTGGGGGCTAACACTGAAGCTTTCTTT.

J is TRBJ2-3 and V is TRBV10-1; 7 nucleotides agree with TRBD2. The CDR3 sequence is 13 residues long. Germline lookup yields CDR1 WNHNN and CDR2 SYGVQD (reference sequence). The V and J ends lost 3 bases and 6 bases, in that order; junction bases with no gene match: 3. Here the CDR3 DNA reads TGCGCCAGCAGTGAATTAGCGGGCGATACGCAGTATTTT. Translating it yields CASSELAGDTQYF.

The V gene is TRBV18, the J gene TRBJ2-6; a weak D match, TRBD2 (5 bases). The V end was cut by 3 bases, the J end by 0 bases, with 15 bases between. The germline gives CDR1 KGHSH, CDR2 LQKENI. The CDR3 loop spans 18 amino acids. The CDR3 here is CASSPSPLRGSGANVLTF. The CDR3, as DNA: TGTGCCAGCTCACCTTCCCCCCTACGGGGCTCTGGGGCCAACGTCCTGACTTTC.

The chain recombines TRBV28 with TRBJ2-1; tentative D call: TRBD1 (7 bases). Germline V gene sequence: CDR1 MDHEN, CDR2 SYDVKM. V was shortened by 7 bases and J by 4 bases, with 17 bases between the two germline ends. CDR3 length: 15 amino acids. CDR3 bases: TGTGCCAGCATTGGGACAGCGGAGGGGTACAATGAGCAGTTCTTC. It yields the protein CASIGTAEGYNEQFF.

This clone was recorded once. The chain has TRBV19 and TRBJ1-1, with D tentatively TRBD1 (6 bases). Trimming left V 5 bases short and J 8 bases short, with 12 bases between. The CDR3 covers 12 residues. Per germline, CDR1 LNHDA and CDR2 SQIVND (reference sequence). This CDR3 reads CASSQQGWEAFF. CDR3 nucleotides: TGTGCCAGTAGTCAACAGGGTTGGGAAGCTTTCTTT.

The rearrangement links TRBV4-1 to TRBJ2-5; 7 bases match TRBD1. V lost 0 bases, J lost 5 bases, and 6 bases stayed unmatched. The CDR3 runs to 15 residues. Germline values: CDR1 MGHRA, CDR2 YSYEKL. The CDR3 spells CASSQDRQGVETQYF. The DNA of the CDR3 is TGCGCCAGCAGCCAAGATCGGCAGGGGGTGGAGACCCAGTACTTC.

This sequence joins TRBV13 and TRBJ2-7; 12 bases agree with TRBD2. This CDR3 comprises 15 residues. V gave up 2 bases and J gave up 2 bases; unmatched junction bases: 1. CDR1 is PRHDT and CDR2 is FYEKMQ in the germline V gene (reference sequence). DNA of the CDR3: TGTGCCAGCAGCTTACGGACTAGCGGGACCTACGAGCAGTACTTC. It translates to CASSLRTSGTYEQYF.

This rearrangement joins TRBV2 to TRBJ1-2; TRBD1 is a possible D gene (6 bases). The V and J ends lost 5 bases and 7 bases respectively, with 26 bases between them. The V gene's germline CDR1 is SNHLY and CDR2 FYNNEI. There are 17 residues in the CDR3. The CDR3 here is CASSPFPPNRVRGGYTF. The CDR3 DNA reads TGTGCCAGCAGTCCCTTCCCCCCGAACAGGGTTCGCGGTGGCTACACCTTC.